This T cell receptor beta chain appears in the sequencing data of a study of cytomegalovirus exposure and HLA in healthy donors. Study background: An earlier analysis found some 100 million unique TCR beta sequences from roughly 170 million T cells. Study conclusions and caveats: CMV serostatus was the sole immune exposure data available. Earlier results showed most TCR beta V segments being productive about 90% or about 30% of the time.

Those who donated were healthy bone marrow donors. V was shortened by 3 bases and J by 6 bases, with 6 bases between the two germline ends. This CDR3 comprises 12 residues. Germline CDR1 reads MDHEN; CDR2 reads SYDVKM. With 60 Vbeta and 13 Jbeta primers, the PCR was carried out. Clones were sequenced by immunoSEQ multiplex PCR, and TCRdb holds only the in-frame ones, with some missing. This sample has under 200,000 clones; about four fifths occur once, and the top ten carry around 6.7%. A note on this clone: Antigen: not known.

V is TRBV28 and J is TRBJ1-5, with D unclear. The sample was PBMCs. The sequence came from a young woman in good health and CMV-seropositive. The CDR3 here is CASSLYFQPQHF. Here the CDR3 DNA reads TGTGCCAGCAGTTTGTATTTTCAGCCCCAGCATTTT.